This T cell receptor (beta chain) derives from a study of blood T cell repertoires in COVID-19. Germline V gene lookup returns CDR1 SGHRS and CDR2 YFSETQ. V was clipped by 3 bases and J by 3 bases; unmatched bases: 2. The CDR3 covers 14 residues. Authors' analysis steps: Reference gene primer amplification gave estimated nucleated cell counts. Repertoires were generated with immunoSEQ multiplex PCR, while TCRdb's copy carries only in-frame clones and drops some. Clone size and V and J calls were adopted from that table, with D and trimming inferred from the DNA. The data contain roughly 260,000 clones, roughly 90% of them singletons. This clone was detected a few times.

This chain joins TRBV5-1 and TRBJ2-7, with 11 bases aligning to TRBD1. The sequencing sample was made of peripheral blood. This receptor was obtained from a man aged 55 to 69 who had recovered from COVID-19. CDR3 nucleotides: TGCGCCAGCAGCTATGGGACAGGGGGCTACGAGCAGTACTTC. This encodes CASSYGTGGYEQYF.